The clone carrying this T cell receptor beta chain was recorded only once. J gave up 1 base and V 4 bases, and 3 bases lay outside the gene matches. From germline, CDR1 is SGHTA and CDR2 FQGTGA. CDR3 length: 16 residues. This record belongs to a study of blood T cell repertoires in COVID-19. Study-level information: Samples of COVID-19 (acute and convalescent) were obtained from the United States, Italy and Spain. In each case, the material was cDNA or gDNA derived from T cells, B-cell-depleted T cells, or PBMCs.

Sequenced by immunoSEQ multiplex PCR; TCRdb stores in-frame clones only, minus some. The repertoire includes 200,000 to 250,000 clones, about 87% of them detected once, and 3% sits in the top ten. The material sequenced was peripheral blood. The rearrangement links TRBV7-3 to TRBJ2-3; 12 bases line up with TRBD2. The sequence was collected from a man aged 55 to 70 with acute or convalescent COVID-19. CDR3 DNA: TGTGCCAGCAGCTCAGGGACTAGCGGGCGCACAGATACGCAGTATTTT. It yields the protein CASSSGTSGRTDTQYF.